These 11 T cell receptor beta chains came from one sample sequenced in a study of CD8 T cells in ankylosing spondylitis (dated by TCRdb to 2017 to 2019). Library construction relied on 5' RACE. Sequencing was performed on an Illumina HiSeq 2500. The public reads were reprocessed in TCRdb via fastp at Q25 and MiXCR, keeping in-frame beta chains. One record per CDR3 amino acid sequence lists the most common genes and DNA. The sample table shows 200,000 to 250,000 distinct CDR3 sequences, and about 10% are seen once. The ten biggest clones cover around 2.6% of the sample. Sequencing input: blood, either unsorted or a sorted T cell fraction (not recorded which). Every receptor here comes from a male donor with ankylosing spondylitis or in good health (not recorded which).

The chain links TRBV7-7 to TRBJ2-5; TRBD1 matches at 9 bases. This CDR3 spans 20 amino acids. Germline V gene data show CDR1 as SSHAT and CDR2 as FNYEAQ (reference sequence). V shed 0 bases, J shed 5 bases, and the junction held 19 bases outside the gene matches. CDR3 region: CASSLAIRGTGSLDKETQYF. In DNA, the CDR3 is TGTGCCAGCAGCTTAGCGATACGGGGGACAGGGAGTTTGGATAAGGAGACCCAGTACTTC.

This clonotype was detected ten times or more. The chain carries TRBV2 and TRBJ1-2; D gene ambiguous. Per germline, CDR1 SNHLY and CDR2 FYNNEI. V was cut by 3 bases and J by 0 bases, with 5 bases left in between. The CDR3 covers 13 residues. The CDR3 region is CASSEAANYGYTF. The CDR3 nucleotides are TGTGCCAGCAGTGAGGCAGCTAACTATGGCTACACCTTC.

The chain employs TRBV29-1 and TRBJ1-4; D not certain. Trimming took off 4 bases at V and 8 bases at J, with 14 bases between the two ends. Germline V CDR1 and CDR2: SQVTM, ANQGSEA. The CDR3 has 13 residues. The DNA of the CDR3 is TGCAGCGTTGGTCGGGCGTCCGAGGAAAAACTGTTTTTT. Translated, it gives CSVGRASEEKLFF. The variable domain in full, completed from reference TRBV29-1 and TRBJ1-4, reads SAVISQKPSRDICQRGTSLTIQCQVDSQVTMMFWYRQQPGQSLTLIATANQGSEATYESGFVIDKFPISRPNLTFSTLTVSNMSPEDSSIYLCSVGRASEEKLFFGSGTQLSVL.

The rearrangement links TRBV20-1 to TRBJ1-4; possibly TRBD1 for D (6 bases). Germline assignment: CDR1 DFQATT and CDR2 SNEGSKA (reference sequence). The ends were cut back, 3 bases at V and 7 bases at J, with 18 bases in the middle. This CDR3 is 15 amino acids long. The CDR3 DNA follows: TGCAGTGCTAGCGCATTGAGACAGGATCTTGAAAAACTGTTTTTT. The encoded protein is CSASALRQDLEKLFF.

In this sample, this clonotype turned up many times. The chain links TRBV5-1 to TRBJ2-1, with 8 bases identical to TRBD2. Germline V gives CDR1 SGHRS, CDR2 YFSETQ. CDR3 length equals 16 residues. The junction had 4 bases not matched to a gene; V was cut back by 0 bases and J by 2 bases. In DNA form, the CDR3 reads TGCGCCAGCAGCTTGGTAGCAGCGGGAGCCTACAATGAGCAGTTCTTC. This sequence encodes CASSLVAAGAYNEQFF.

This clonotype appeared many times. The J gene is TRBJ1-1, the V gene TRBV7-2; the D is unclear. Germline values: CDR1 SGHTA, CDR2 FQGNSA. Trimming left V 4 bases short and J 1 base short, with 13 bases between. This CDR3 has 15 amino acids. The CDR3 DNA follows: TGTGCCAGCAGCTCTACCGTCCGGGGGAACACTGAAGCTTTCTTT. Residues: CASSSTVRGNTEAFF.

This clonotype was seen ten or more times. The chain has TRBV6-5 and TRBJ1-1; D perhaps matches TRBD1 (5 bases). Trimming left V 4 bases short and J 4 bases short, with 13 bases between. CDR1 is MNHEY and CDR2 is SVGAGI in the germline V gene. This CDR3 has 14 residues. CDR3 DNA sequence: TGTGCCAGCAGTTTTCAGGCCGGGGGCACTGAAGCTTTCTTT. It translates to CASSFQAGGTEAFF.

Only a few counts were recorded for this clonotype. The chain carries TRBV18 and TRBJ2-2, with 9 bases aligning to TRBD1. V lost 3 bases, J lost 4 bases, and 6 bases stayed unmatched. Germline V gene sequence: CDR1 KGHSH, CDR2 LQKENI. CDR3 length equals 16 residues. CDR3 protein: CASSPEGQGRTGELFF. The CDR3 DNA reads TGTGCCAGCTCACCGGAGGGACAGGGTCGCACCGGGGAGCTGTTTTTT. The full variable domain, with the rest looked up from reference TRBV18 and TRBJ2-2, is NAGVMQNPRHLVRRRGQEARLRCSPMKGHSHVYWYRQLPEEGLKFMVYLQKENIIDESGMPKERFSAEFPKEGPSILRIQQVVRGDSAAYFCASSPEGQGRTGELFFGEGSRLTVL.

There are many counts of this clonotype. The genes are TRBV28 and TRBJ2-3; maybe TRBD2 (6 bases). The CDR3 totals 15 residues. From germline, CDR1 is MDHEN and CDR2 SYDVKM. Between the trimmed V and J ends, which lost 1 base and 4 bases, there was a span of 12 bases. The CDR3 nucleotides read TGTGCCAGCAGTTTATTATCGAGCGGGTCAGATACGCAGTATTTT. Protein: CASSLLSSGSDTQYF.

Many counts were recorded for this clonotype. The chain is built from TRBV5-6 and TRBJ2-4; a possible D gene is TRBD1 (5 bases). Deletions cut 1 base from V and 7 bases from J, with 12 bases between. The CDR3 runs 14 residues. Germline values: CDR1 SGHDT, CDR2 YYEEEE. DNA for the CDR3: TGTGCCAGCAGCTTGCGAGACAGCCCCAACATTCAGTACTTC. Its translation is CASSLRDSPNIQYF.

This clonotype was detected a few times. J is TRBJ2-1 and V is TRBV3-1, with D perhaps matching TRBD2 (7 bases). Trimming pared 4 bases from V and 7 bases from J, leaving 20 bases between. CDR3 length equals 16 residues. Germline loops: CDR1 LGHDT, CDR2 YNNKEL (reference sequence). Here the CDR3 reads CASSLTAGAPRNEQFF. For the CDR3, the DNA is TGTGCCAGCAGCCTAACTGCGGGGGCCCCTCGGAATGAGCAGTTCTTC.